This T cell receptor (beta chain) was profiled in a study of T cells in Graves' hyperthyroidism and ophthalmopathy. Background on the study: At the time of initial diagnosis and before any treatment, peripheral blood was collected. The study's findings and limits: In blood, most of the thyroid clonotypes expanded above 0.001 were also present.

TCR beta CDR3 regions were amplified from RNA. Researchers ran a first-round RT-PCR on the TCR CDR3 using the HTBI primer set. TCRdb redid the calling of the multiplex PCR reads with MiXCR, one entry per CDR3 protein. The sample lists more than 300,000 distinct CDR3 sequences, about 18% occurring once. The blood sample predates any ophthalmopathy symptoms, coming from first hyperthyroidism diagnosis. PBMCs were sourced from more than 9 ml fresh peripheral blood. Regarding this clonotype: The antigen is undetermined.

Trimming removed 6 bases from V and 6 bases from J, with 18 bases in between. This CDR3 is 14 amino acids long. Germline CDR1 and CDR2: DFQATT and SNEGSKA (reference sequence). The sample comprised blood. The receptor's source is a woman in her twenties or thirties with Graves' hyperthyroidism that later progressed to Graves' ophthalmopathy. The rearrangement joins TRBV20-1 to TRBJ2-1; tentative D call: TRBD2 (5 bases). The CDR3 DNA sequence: TGCAGTGCCCAGGCGGGCCGCGGACGCAATGAGCAGTTCTTC. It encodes CSAQAGRGRNEQFF.